The clone carrying this T cell receptor beta chain was picked up a small number of times. Its specificity is not known. CDR3 length: 9 residues. Germline loops: CDR1 SGHRS, CDR2 YFSETQ. Trimming cost V 10 bases and J 10 bases, with 9 bases left between them. With 60 Vbeta and 13 Jbeta primers, the PCR was carried out. Using immunoSEQ multiplex PCR, the repertoire was profiled, and TCRdb retains in-frame clones only, with some absent. The repertoire holds approximately 150,000 clones, around 77% seen once, with 3% to 4.5% in the top ten. The entry originates in a study of cytomegalovirus exposure and HLA in healthy donors. The study's findings and limits: Three of the chains that were CMV-associated were confirmed in vitro to be specific for CMV antigens.

Sequenced: PBMCs. This chain uses TRBV5-1 with TRBJ1-5; unclear D gene. The TCR originated in a man aged 25-45 years in good health and CMV-seropositive. CDR3 coding DNA: TGCGCCGGGCCTTGTCCCCAGCATTTT. Amino acids: CAGPCPQHF.